This TCR beta chain was retrieved from a study of T cells after yellow fever vaccination. Across the whole study: It was with CD3, CD45RA, CCR7 and CD95 that the EM, EMRA, CM and Tscm memory subsets were sorted. Overall study findings and caveats: Among sorted memory subsets on day 0, almost all vaccine-responding clonotypes fell below detection.

The study made its TCR cDNA through 5'RACE template switching. That step introduced a universal primer site along with UMIs. TCRdb fed the 5' RACE reads into MiXCR, producing one record per CDR3 protein. The sample lists tens of thousands of distinct CDR3 sequences, 6.5% to 8% occurring once. CDR3 length: 17 amino acids. Trimming removed 5 bases from V and 4 bases from J; junction bases left unmatched: 16. Germline V gene sequence: CDR1 SEHNR, CDR2 FQNEAQ (reference sequence). This clonotype has a count of ten or more. The receptor was derived from a man in his late teens or twenties who received the YFV17D yellow fever vaccine. The chain joins TRBV7-9 to TRBJ2-7, with 8 bases aligning to TRBD1. The material was PBMCs, either bulk or a sorted T-cell subset (CD4+, CD8+, memory, or dextramer-sorted; not recorded which), obtained on the day of the first yellow fever vaccination. CDR3 in amino acids: CASSPAVRPGGSYEQYF. The CDR3 nucleotides read TGTGCCAGCAGCCCAGCGGTCCGGCCAGGGGGCTCGTACGAGCAGTACTTC.